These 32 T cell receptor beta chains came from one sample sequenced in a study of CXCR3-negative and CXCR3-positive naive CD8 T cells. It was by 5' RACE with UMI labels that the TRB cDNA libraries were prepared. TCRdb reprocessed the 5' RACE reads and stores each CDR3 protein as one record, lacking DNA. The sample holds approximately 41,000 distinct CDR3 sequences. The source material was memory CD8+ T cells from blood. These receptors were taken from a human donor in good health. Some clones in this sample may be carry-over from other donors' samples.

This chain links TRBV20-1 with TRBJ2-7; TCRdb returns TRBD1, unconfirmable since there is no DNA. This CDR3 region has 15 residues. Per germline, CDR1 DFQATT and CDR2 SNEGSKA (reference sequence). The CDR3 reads CSARDLGGGGIEQYF.

CDR3: CASILHGGNQPQHF. This chain uses TRBV28 with TRBJ1-5; TCRdb's assignment of TRBD1 cannot be checked, as there is no DNA. Germline CDR1 is MDHEN and CDR2 is SYDVKM. The CDR3 totals 14 residues.

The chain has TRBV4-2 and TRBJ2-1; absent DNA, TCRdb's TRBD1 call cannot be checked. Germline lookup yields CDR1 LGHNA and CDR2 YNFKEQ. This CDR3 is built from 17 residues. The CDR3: CASSQDGAGGPYNEQFF.

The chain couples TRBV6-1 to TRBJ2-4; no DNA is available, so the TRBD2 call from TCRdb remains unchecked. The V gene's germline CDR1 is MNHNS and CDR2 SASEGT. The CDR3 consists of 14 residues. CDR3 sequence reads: CASSEWGGTNIQYF.

The CDR3 loop reads CASSLLGQTTGIQYF. The chain couples TRBV5-5 to TRBJ2-4; the D call from TCRdb, TRBD1, cannot be confirmed without DNA. The V gene's germline CDR1 is SGHKS and CDR2 YYEKEE (reference sequence). The CDR3 runs 15 residues.

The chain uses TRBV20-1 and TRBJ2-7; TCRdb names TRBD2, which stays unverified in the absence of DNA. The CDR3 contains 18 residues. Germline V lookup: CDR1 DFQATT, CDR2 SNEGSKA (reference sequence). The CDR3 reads CSARDSGTSGSFSYEQYF.

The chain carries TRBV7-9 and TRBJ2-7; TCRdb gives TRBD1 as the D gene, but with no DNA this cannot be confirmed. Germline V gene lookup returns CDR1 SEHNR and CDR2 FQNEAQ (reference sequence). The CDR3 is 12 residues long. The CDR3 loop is CASSLSPGEQYF.

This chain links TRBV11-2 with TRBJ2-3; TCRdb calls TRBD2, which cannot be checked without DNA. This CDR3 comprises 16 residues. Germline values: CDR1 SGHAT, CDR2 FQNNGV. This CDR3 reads CASSQWGLAVQDTQYF.

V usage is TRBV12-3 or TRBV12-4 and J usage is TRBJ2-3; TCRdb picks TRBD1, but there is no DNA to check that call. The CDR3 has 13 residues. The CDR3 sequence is CASRTGAPDTQYF.

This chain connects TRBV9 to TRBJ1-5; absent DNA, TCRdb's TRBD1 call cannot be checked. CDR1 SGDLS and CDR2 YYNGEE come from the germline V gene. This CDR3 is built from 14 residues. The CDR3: CASSVDGQRQPQHF.

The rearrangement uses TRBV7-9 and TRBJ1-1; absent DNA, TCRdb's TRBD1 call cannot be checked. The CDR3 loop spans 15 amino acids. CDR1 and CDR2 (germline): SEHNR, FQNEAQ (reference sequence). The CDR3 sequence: CASSYPGGPGTEAFF.

The CDR3 loop reads CSVPLTGMYNEQFF. The chain recombines TRBV29-1 with TRBJ2-1; the D call of TRBD1 rests on TCRdb alone, since no DNA is present to check it. The CDR3 runs to 14 residues. The germline CDR1 and CDR2 sequences are SQVTM and ANQGSEA.

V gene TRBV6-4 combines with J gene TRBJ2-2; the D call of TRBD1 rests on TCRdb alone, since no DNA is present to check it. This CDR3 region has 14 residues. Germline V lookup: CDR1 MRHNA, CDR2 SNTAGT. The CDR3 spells CASKRGGDTGELFF.

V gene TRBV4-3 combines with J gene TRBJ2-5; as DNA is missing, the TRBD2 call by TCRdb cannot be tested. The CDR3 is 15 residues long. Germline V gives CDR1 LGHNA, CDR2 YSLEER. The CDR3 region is CASSISLGAQETQYF.

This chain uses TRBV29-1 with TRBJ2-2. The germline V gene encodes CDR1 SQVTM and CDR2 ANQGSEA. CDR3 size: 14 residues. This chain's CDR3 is CSVEVAANTGELFF.

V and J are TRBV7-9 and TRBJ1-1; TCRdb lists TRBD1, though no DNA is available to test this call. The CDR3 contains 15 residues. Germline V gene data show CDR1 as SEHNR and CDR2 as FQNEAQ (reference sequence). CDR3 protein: CASSSPLTENTEAFF.

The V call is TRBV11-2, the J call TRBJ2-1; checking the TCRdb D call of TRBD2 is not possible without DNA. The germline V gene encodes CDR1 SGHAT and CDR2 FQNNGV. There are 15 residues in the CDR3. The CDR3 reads CASSLTSGSSHEQFF.

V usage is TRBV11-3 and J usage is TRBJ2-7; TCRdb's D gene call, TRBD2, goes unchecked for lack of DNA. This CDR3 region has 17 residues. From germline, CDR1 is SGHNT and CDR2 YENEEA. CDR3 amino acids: CASSLVSGGTSGCEQYF.

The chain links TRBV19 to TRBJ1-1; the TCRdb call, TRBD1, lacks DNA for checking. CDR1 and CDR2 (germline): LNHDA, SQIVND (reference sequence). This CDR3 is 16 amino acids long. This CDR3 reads CASTRDRNSADTEAFF.

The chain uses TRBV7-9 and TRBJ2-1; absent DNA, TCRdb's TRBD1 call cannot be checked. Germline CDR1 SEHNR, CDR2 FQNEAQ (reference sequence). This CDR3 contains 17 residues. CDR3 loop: CASSANNGDREIDEQFF. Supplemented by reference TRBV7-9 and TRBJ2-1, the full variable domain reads DTGVSQNPRHKITKRGQNVTFRCDPISEHNRLYWYRQTLGQGPEFLTYFQNEAQLEKSRLLSDRFSAERPKGSFSTLEIQRTEQGDSAMYLCASSANNGDREIDEQFFGPGTRLTVL.

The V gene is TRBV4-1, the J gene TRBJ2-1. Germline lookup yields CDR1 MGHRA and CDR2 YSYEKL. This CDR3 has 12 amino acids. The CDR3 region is CASSQVTNEQFF.

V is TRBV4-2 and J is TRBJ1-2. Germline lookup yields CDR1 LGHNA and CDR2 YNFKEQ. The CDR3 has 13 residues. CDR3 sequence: CASSQDEVNDYTF.

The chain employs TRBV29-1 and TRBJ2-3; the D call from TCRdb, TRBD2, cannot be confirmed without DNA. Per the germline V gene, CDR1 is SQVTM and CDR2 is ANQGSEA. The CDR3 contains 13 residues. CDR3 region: CSVRLAYTDTQYF.

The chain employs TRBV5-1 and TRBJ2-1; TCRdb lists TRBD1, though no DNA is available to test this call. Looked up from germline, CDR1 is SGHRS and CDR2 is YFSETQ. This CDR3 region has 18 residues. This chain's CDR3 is CASSKTGTVYDGVAEQFF.

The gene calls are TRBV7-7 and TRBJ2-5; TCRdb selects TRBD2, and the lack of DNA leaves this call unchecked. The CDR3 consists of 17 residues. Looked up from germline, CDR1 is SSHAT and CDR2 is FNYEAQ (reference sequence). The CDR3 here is CASSFLGPWEGNETQYF.

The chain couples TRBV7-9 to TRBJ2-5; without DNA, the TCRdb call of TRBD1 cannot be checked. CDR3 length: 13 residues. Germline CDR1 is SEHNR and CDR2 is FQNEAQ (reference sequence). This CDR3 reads CASSFQGAGTQYF. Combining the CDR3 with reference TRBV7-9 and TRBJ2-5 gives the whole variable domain DTGVSQNPRHKITKRGQNVTFRCDPISEHNRLYWYRQTLGQGPEFLTYFQNEAQLEKSRLLSDRFSAERPKGSFSTLEIQRTEQGDSAMYLCASSFQGAGTQYFGPGTRLLVL.

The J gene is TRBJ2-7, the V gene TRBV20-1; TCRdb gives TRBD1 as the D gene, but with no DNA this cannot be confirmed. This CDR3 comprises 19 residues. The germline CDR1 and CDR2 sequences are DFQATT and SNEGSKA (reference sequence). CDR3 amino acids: CSARDVGTQDGPPGGEQYF.

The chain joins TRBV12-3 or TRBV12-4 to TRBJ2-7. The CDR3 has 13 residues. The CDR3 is CASSLLARYEQYF.

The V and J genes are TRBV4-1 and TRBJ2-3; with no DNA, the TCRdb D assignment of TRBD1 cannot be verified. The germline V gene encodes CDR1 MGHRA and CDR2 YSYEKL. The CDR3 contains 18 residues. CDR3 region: CASSQAGGVAPLTDTQYF.

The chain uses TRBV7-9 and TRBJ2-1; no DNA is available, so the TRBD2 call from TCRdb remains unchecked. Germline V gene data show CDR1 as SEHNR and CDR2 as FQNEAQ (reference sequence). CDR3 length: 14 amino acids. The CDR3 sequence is CASPGLAFYNEQFF.

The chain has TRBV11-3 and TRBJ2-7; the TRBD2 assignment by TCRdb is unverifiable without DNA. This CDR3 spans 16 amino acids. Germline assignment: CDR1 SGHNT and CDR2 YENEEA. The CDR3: CASSLDKREDSYEQYF.

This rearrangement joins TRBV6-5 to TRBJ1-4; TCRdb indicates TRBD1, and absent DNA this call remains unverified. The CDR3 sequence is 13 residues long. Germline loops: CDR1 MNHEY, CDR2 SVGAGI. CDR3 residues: CASSANPGEKLFF.